The clone carrying this T cell receptor (beta chain) was found many times. From the PCR reads, TCRdb re-called clones with MiXCR. This sample has about 15,000 clones; about 25% occur once, and the top ten carry 22%. Germline V lookup: CDR1 SGDLS, CDR2 YYNGEE. V lost 1 base and J lost 5, with 9 bases in between. The CDR3 loop spans 13 amino acids. This record comes from a study of metastatic and nonmetastatic thyroid tumors. All patients reached thyroid surgery having received no treatment beforehand. Material: tumor tissue. The rearrangement uses TRBV9 and TRBJ1-2; D uncertain. The origin of this receptor is a female donor with papillary thyroid cancer or a benign thyroid nodule (not recorded which). Some clones in this sample may be carry-over from other donors' samples. CDR3 DNA: TGTGCCAGCAGCGTAATCCGATTATATGGCTACACCTTC. Its protein product is CASSVIRLYGYTF. The full variable domain, completed using reference TRBV9 and TRBJ1-2, is DSGVTQTPKHLITATGQRVTLRCSPRSGDLSVYWYQQSLDQGLQFLIQYYNGEERAKGNILERFSAQQFPDLHSELNLSSLELGDSALYFCASSVIRLYGYTFGSGTRLTVV.